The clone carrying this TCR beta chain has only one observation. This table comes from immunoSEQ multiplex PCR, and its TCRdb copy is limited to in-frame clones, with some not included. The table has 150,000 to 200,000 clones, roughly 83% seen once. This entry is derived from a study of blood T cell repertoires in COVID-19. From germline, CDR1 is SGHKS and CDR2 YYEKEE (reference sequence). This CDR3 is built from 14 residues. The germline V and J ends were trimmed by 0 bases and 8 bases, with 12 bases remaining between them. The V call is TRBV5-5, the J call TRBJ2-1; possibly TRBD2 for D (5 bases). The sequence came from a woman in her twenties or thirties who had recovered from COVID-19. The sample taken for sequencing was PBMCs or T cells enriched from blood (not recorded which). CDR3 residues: CASSLAVAIDEQFF. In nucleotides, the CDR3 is TGTGCCAGCAGCTTGGCCGTAGCGATTGATGAGCAGTTCTTC.